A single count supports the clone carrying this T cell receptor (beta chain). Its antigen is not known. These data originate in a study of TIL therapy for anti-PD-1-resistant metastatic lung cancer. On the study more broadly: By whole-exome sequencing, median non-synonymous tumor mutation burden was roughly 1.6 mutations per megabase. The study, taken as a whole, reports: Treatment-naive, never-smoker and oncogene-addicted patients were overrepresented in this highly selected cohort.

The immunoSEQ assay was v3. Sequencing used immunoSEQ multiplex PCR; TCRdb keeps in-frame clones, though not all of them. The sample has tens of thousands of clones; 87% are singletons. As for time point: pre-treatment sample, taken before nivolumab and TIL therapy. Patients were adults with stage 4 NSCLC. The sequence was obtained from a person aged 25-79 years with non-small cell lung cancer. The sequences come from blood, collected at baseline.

The CDR3 protein is CASSSRYGGYEQYF. The CDR3 coding sequence is TGTGCCAGCAGTTCAAGATACGGAGGGTACGAGCAGTACTTC. The gene calls are TRBV27 and TRBJ2-7, with a possible D match to TRBD2 (6 bases). The CDR3 spans 14 residues. Per the germline V gene, CDR1 is MNHEY and CDR2 is SMNVEV (reference sequence). The V end lost 4 bases, the J end lost 4 bases, and 14 bases lay between the germline ends.